This record covers a single TCR beta chain. No antigen is known for it. The V and J ends lost 3 bases and 1 base respectively, with 5 bases between them. The CDR3 contains 13 residues. Looked up from germline, CDR1 is MNHEY and CDR2 is SMNVEV (reference sequence). This entry comes from a study of CD8 T cells in ankylosing spondylitis. General study findings and limits: There was a TCR beta motif, made of 7 to 9 highly homologous variants, that appeared characteristic of ankylosing spondylitis blood. Reports of some motif variants in reactive arthritis synovial fluid and blood predate this one. The clones that were linked to disease were reported to be significantly enriched in matched synovial fluid samples from ankylosing spondylitis patients.

Quantitative molecular-barcoded 5'-RACE generated the TCR beta libraries. Via MiXCR, TCRdb re-called the 5' RACE reads, giving one row per CDR3 protein. The sample consists of 200,000 to 300,000 distinct CDR3 sequences, 20% to 30% of them appearing once. The sample taken for sequencing was blood, either unsorted or a sorted T cell fraction (not recorded which). The chain links TRBV27 to TRBJ2-3; no definite D call. The sequence derives from a male donor with ankylosing spondylitis or in good health (not recorded which). The CDR3 protein is CASSLARTDTQYF. For the CDR3, the DNA is TGTGCCAGCAGTTTGGCCCGCACAGATACGCAGTATTTT.